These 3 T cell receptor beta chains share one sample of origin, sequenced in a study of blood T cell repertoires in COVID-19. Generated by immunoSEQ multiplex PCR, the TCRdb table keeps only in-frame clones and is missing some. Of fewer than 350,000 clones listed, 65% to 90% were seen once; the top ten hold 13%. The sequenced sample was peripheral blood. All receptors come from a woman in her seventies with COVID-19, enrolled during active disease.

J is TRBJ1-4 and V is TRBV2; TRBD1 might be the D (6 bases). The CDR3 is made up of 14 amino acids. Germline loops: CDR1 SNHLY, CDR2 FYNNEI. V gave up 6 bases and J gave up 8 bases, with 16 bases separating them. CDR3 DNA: TGTGCCAGCAGCTCCGAACAGGGTACAGAAAAACTGTTTTTT. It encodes CASSSEQGTEKLFF. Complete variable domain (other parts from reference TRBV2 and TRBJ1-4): EPEVTQTPSHQVTQMGQEVILRCVPISNHLYFYWYRQILGQKVEFLVSFYNNEISEKSEIFDDQFSVERPDGSNFTLKIRSTKLEDSAMYFCASSSEQGTEKLFFGSGTQLSVL.

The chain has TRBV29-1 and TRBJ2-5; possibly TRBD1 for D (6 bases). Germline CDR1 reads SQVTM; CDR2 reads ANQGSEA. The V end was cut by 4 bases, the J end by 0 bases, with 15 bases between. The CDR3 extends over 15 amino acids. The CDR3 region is CSVGDNWLYQETQYF. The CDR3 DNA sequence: TGCAGCGTTGGGGACAACTGGCTGTACCAAGAGACCCAGTACTTC.

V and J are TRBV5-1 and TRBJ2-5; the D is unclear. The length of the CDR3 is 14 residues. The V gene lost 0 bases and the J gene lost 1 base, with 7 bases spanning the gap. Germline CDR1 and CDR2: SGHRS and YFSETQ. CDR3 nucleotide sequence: TGCGCCAGCAGCTTGGAACAAATCCAAGAGACCCAGTACTTC. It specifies CASSLEQIQETQYF.